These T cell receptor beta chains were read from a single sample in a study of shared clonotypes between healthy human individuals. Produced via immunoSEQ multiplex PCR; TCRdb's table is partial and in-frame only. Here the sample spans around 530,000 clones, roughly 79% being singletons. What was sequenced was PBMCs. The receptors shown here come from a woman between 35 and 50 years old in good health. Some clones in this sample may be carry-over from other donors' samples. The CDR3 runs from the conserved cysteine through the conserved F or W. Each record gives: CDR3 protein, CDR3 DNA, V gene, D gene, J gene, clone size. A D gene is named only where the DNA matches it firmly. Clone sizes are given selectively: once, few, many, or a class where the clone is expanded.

CDR3: CASSLSRDQPQHF
DNA: TGTGCCAGCAGCTTAAGCAGGGATCAGCCCCAGCATTTT
V: TRBV7-3
D: NA
J: TRBJ1-5
size: NA

CDR3: CASSLRGTEAFF
DNA: TGCGCCAGCAGCTTACGCGGCACTGAAGCTTTCTTT
V: TRBV5-1
D: NA
J: TRBJ1-1
size: NA

CDR3: CASNVGAGGHNEQFF
DNA: TGCGCCAGCAACGTGGGGGCGGGAGGGCACAATGAGCAGTTCTTC
V: TRBV5-1
D: TRBD2
J: TRBJ2-1
size: few

CDR3: CASSFHPPRRYGELFF
DNA: TGTGCCAGCAGTTTCCATCCTCCCCGGCGATACGGGGAGCTGTTTTTT
V: TRBV28
D: NA
J: TRBJ2-2
size: once

CDR3: CASSLMASGNTGELFF
DNA: TGTGCCAGCAGCTTAATGGCTAGCGGGAACACCGGGGAGCTGTTTTTT
V: TRBV7-3
D: TRBD2
J: TRBJ2-2
size: NA

CDR3: CSVEIAGFEQYF
DNA: TGCAGCGTTGAAATTGCAGGGTTCGAGCAGTACTTC
V: TRBV29-1
D: NA
J: TRBJ2-7
size: NA

CDR3: CASSLWSGESYEQYF
DNA: TGCGCCAGCAGCTTGTGGTCAGGGGAGTCCTACGAGCAGTACTTC
V: TRBV5-1
D: NA
J: TRBJ2-7
size: NA

CDR3: CASSLSGRIDEQFF
DNA: TGTGCCAGCAGCCTAAGCGGGAGAATCGATGAGCAGTTCTTC
V: TRBV7-8
D: TRBD2
J: TRBJ2-1
size: NA

CDR3: CAGTGVWSNEQFF
DNA: TGTGCCGGGACAGGCGTGTGGAGCAATGAGCAGTTCTTC
V: TRBV2
D: TRBD1
J: TRBJ2-1
size: NA

CDR3: CASSFRGSNYGYTF
DNA: TGTGCCAGCAGTTTCCGGGGTTCTAACTATGGCTACACCTTC
V: TRBV27
D: NA
J: TRBJ1-2
size: NA

CDR3: CASRLGPGRRNTGELFF
DNA: TGTGCCAGCAGGTTGGGCCCGGGACGCCGGAACACCGGGGAGCTGTTTTTT
V: TRBV7-9
D: NA
J: TRBJ2-2
size: NA

CDR3: CASSLVGGSNEQYF
DNA: TGTGCCAGCAGCTTAGTAGGAGGGTCTAACGAGCAGTACTTC
V: TRBV11-2
D: NA
J: TRBJ2-7
size: NA

CDR3: CASHRGSRATGELFF
DNA: TGTGCCAGTCACCGGGGATCTAGGGCCACCGGGGAGCTGTTTTTT
V: TRBV6-5
D: NA
J: TRBJ2-2
size: NA

CDR3: CASSHPDRESTEAFF
DNA: TGCGCCAGCAGCCATCCGGACAGGGAGAGCACTGAAGCTTTCTTT
V: TRBV4-1
D: TRBD1
J: TRBJ1-1
size: NA

CDR3: CASSTGQGRFWNEQFF
DNA: TGCGCCAGCAGCACTGGACAGGGTAGGTTTTGGAATGAGCAGTTCTTC
V: TRBV5-1
D: TRBD1
J: TRBJ2-1
size: NA

CDR3: CAISESKETKQFF
DNA: TGTGCCATCAGTGAGTCAAAAGAGACTAAGCAGTTCTTC
V: TRBV10-3
D: NA
J: TRBJ2-1
size: NA

CDR3: CTRGGAYGYTF
DNA: TGCACCCGGGGGGGGGCGTATGGCTACACCTTC
V: TRBV20-1
D: NA
J: TRBJ1-2
size: NA

CDR3: CASGVNTEAFF
DNA: TGTGCCAGCGGCGTGAACACTGAAGCTTTCTTT
V: TRBV6-5
D: NA
J: TRBJ1-1
size: NA

CDR3: CASSQDSGSGYEQYF
DNA: TGCGCCAGCAGCCAAGACTCGGGGAGTGGCTACGAGCAGTACTTC
V: TRBV4-1
D: NA
J: TRBJ2-7
size: NA

CDR3: CASSDRGTGETDTQYF
DNA: TGTGCCAGCAGTGACCGCGGGACAGGGGAGACAGATACGCAGTATTTT
V: TRBV6-4
D: TRBD1
J: TRBJ2-3
size: NA

CDR3: CASSGSSGSGSSYEQYF
DNA: TGTGCCAGCAGCGGATCAAGCGGTAGCGGGAGTTCCTACGAGCAGTACTTC
V: TRBV9
D: TRBD2
J: TRBJ2-7
size: NA

CDR3: CASSIGVYEQYF
DNA: TGTGCCAGCAGTATAGGCGTCTACGAGCAGTACTTC
V: TRBV28
D: NA
J: TRBJ2-7
size: NA

CDR3: CASSAGLVGPNEQFF
DNA: TGTGCCAGCAGCGCGGGACTAGTGGGGCCAAATGAGCAGTTCTTC
V: TRBV9
D: TRBD2
J: TRBJ2-1
size: NA

CDR3: CASSPTREQSYEQYF
DNA: TGTGCCAGTAGCCCCACACGGGAGCAGTCCTACGAGCAGTACTTC
V: TRBV19
D: NA
J: TRBJ2-7
size: once

CDR3: CASSVGRRMAEAFF
DNA: TGTGCCAGCAGCGTAGGCAGGAGGATGGCTGAAGCTTTCTTT
V: TRBV9
D: NA
J: TRBJ1-1
size: NA

CDR3: CASSFGTGNPEAFF
DNA: TGTGCCAGCAGCTTCGGGACAGGGAATCCTGAAGCTTTCTTT
V: TRBV11-2
D: TRBD1
J: TRBJ1-1
size: NA

CDR3: CASRGPETNQPQHF
DNA: TGTGCCAGCAGAGGGCCGGAGACCAATCAGCCCCAGCATTTT
V: TRBV28
D: NA
J: TRBJ1-5
size: few

CDR3: CARSPTSTTFTGELFF
DNA: TGTGCCAGAAGCCCCACTAGCACCACCTTCACCGGGGAGCTGTTTTTT
V: TRBV7-5
D: NA
J: TRBJ2-2
size: NA

CDR3: CASSAGTERSSGNTIYF
DNA: TGTGCCAGCAGCGCCGGGACAGAACGGAGCTCTGGAAACACCATATATTTT
V: TRBV5-4
D: TRBD1
J: TRBJ1-3
size: NA